These T cell receptor beta chains were read from a single sample in a study of T cells in Graves' hyperthyroidism and ophthalmopathy. TCRdb passed the multiplex PCR reads through MiXCR, listing each CDR3 protein once. The sample yields hundreds of thousands of distinct CDR3 sequences, about 24% seen once. Sequenced material: blood. These receptors were taken from a woman in her thirties with Graves' ophthalmopathy. The CDR3 runs from the conserved cysteine through the conserved F or W. Each record gives: D gene, clone size, J gene, V gene, CDR3 protein, CDR3 DNA. The D gene is left open where the match is weak. Size values are once, few and many counts, or a class for expanded clones, and some rows have none.

D: -; size: -; J: TRBJ1-5; V: TRBV2; CDR3: CASRRRVASNQPQHF; DNA: TGTGCCAGCAGGCGGAGGGTGGCTAGCAATCAGCCCCAGCATTTT
D: TRBD2; size: few; J: TRBJ2-7; V: TRBV7-6; CDR3: CASSLEVAGTYEQYF; DNA: TGTGCCAGCAGCTTAGAAGTAGCGGGAACCTACGAGCAGTACTTC
D: -; size: many; J: TRBJ2-2; V: TRBV20-1; CDR3: CSVNRVDTGELFF; DNA: TGCAGCGTAAACAGGGTGGACACCGGGGAGCTGTTTTTT
D: -; size: -; J: TRBJ2-5; V: TRBV6-1; CDR3: CASSQGRGETKYF; DNA: TGTGCCAGTTCACAGGGTAGGGGGGAGACCAAGTACTTC
D: TRBD1; size: many; J: TRBJ1-2; V: TRBV12-3/TRBV12-4; CDR3: CASSPQGVRDGYTF; DNA: TGTGCCAGCAGTCCTCAGGGGGTTCGGGATGGCTACACCTTC
D: -; size: many; J: TRBJ1-5; V: TRBV19; CDR3: CASRRGELGPQHF; DNA: TGTGCCAGTAGACGAGGGGAGTTGGGGCCCCAGCATTTT
D: -; size: -; J: TRBJ1-6; V: TRBV7-9; CDR3: CASSFLRDSPLHF; DNA: TGTGCCAGCAGCTTCCTTAGGGATTCACCCCTCCACTTT
D: -; size: many; J: TRBJ1-1; V: TRBV5-1; CDR3: CASSPSGGAGGGTEAFF; DNA: TGCGCCAGCAGCCCCTCCGGGGGCGCCGGAGGAGGCACTGAAGCTTTCTTT
D: -; size: few; J: TRBJ2-2; V: TRBV11-2; CDR3: CASSFPPLVNTGELFF; DNA: TGTGCCAGCAGCTTCCCGCCGTTGGTGAACACCGGGGAGCTGTTTTTT
D: -; size: -; J: TRBJ2-7; V: TRBV7-9; CDR3: CASSQDGGRGYEQYF; DNA: TGTGCCAGCAGCCAAGACGGGGGCAGAGGGTACGAGCAGTACTTC
D: -; size: many; J: TRBJ1-5; V: TRBV2; CDR3: CASVGSDSNQPQHF; DNA: TGTGCCAGCGTCGGGTCTGATAGCAATCAGCCCCAGCATTTT
D: -; size: -; J: TRBJ2-7; V: TRBV6-1; CDR3: CASRGTTNYEQYF; DNA: TGTGCCAGCAGGGGAACAACGAACTACGAGCAGTACTTC
D: TRBD1; size: many; J: TRBJ2-5; V: TRBV6-6; CDR3: CASRLGGRGETQYF; DNA: TGTGCCAGCAGACTAGGGGGCCGCGGAGAGACCCAGTACTTC
D: -; size: -; J: TRBJ1-5; V: TRBV6-1; CDR3: CASSTGTQPQHF; DNA: TGTGCCAGCAGTACCGGGACCCAGCCCCAGCATTTT
D: -; size: many; J: TRBJ1-1; V: TRBV7-6; CDR3: CASSLGSAEDTEAFF; DNA: TGTGCCAGCAGCTTAGGTTCGGCGGAGGACACTGAAGCTTTCTTT
D: -; size: -; J: TRBJ1-1; V: TRBV6-1; CDR3: CASVGSAIEAFF; DNA: TGTGCCAGCGTCGGTTCGGCTATTGAAGCTTTCTTT
D: -; size: many; J: TRBJ1-5; V: TRBV24-1; CDR3: CATSDSRRPNQPQHF; DNA: TGTGCCACCAGTGATTCCCGACGGCCCAATCAGCCCCAGCATTTT